This T cell receptor (beta chain) was observed in a study of blood T cell repertoires in COVID-19. As for the study in general: T cells, B-cell-depleted T cells, or PBMCs provided the cDNA or gDNA that served as material.

The germline V gene has CDR1 MNHEY and CDR2 SMNVEV (reference sequence). The CDR3 length is 15 residues. Trimming stripped 7 bases from V and 0 bases from J, with 13 bases between. Generated by immunoSEQ multiplex PCR, the TCRdb table keeps only in-frame clones and is missing some. The sample lists more than 50,000 clones, around 80% occurring once. This TCR was recovered from a human donor in a cohort sampled during active COVID-19. The chain joins TRBV27 to TRBJ2-1; D perhaps matches TRBD2 (6 bases). Specimen: peripheral blood. The CDR3 loop reads CASTPSVRSYNEQFF. The DNA for the CDR3 is TGTGCCAGCACCCCTAGCGTACGCTCCTACAATGAGCAGTTCTTC.